Each of the 23 T cell receptor beta chains below was sequenced from the same sample in a study of metastatic and nonmetastatic thyroid tumors. Patients were all untreated before their thyroid surgery. TCRdb re-called clones from the PCR reads using MiXCR. The sample lists about 20,000 clones, roughly 23% occurring once. Material for sequencing was tumor tissue. The source is a male donor with papillary thyroid cancer or a benign thyroid nodule (not recorded which). Some clones in this sample may be carry-over from other donors' samples.

The chain recombines TRBV25-1 with TRBJ1-1; a weak D match, TRBD1 (5 bases). Germline V gene data show CDR1 as MGHDK and CDR2 as SYGVNS. The CDR3 is 14 amino acids. V gave up 6 bases and J gave up 4 bases, with 15 bases separating them. The CDR3 coding sequence is TGTGCCAGCAGAGGGACTGCGAAAGCCACTGAAGCTTTCTTT. This translates into CASRGTAKATEAFF.

This clone showed up many times. The chain has TRBV10-3 and TRBJ2-2, with D uncertain. CDR1 is ENHRY, CDR2 SYGVKD, per germline. CDR3 length: 11 residues. Trimming cost V 7 bases and J 4 bases, with 4 bases left between them. CDR3 in amino acids: CAITTTGELFF. The CDR3 coding sequence is TGTGCCATCACGACCACCGGGGAGCTGTTTTTT.

This clone was recorded many times. The J gene is TRBJ1-2, the V gene TRBV28; 7 nucleotides agree with TRBD1. V trimming: 5 bases; J trimming: 3 bases; junction bases outside the gene matches: 9. Germline V CDR1 and CDR2: MDHEN, SYDVKM. This CDR3 is built from 15 residues. The CDR3 spells CASSPRVGGDYGYTF. The CDR3 DNA sequence: TGTGCCAGCAGTCCCCGGGTAGGGGGCGACTATGGCTACACCTTC.

This clone was observed many times. The gene calls are TRBV19 and TRBJ1-6; the D gene is possibly TRBD1 (6 bases). V dropped 2 bases and J dropped 9 bases, with 20 bases sitting between them. The CDR3 is made up of 17 amino acids. The germline CDR1 and CDR2 sequences are LNHDA and SQIVND (reference sequence). CDR3 loop: CASSIILGTGIGSPLHF. The DNA for the CDR3 is TGTGCCAGTAGTATAATACTGGGAACAGGGATTGGTTCACCCCTCCACTTT.

This clone was observed at least ten times. The chain employs TRBV19 and TRBJ2-1, with 8 bases matching TRBD2. The germline gives CDR1 LNHDA, CDR2 SQIVND (reference sequence). V was clipped by 5 bases and J by 4 bases; unmatched bases: 10. The CDR3 sequence is 16 residues long. The CDR3: CASSRGGGSFYNEQFF. CDR3 nucleotide sequence: TGTGCCAGTAGTCGGGGCGGGGGGAGCTTTTACAATGAGCAGTTCTTC.

This chain joins TRBV5-1 and TRBJ2-7; D gene ambiguous. This CDR3 is 13 amino acids long. Germline V lookup: CDR1 SGHRS, CDR2 YFSETQ. Between the trimmed V and J ends, which lost 0 bases and 7 bases, there was a span of 11 bases. Here the CDR3 reads CASSLAALGEQYF. The CDR3, as DNA: TGCGCCAGCAGCTTGGCGGCCCTAGGGGAGCAGTACTTC.

This clone was detected many times. Germline and junction disagree at one end, which may indicate a read error. The chain employs TRBV5-5 and TRBJ2-3; D is unresolved. This CDR3 comprises 13 residues. Germline CDR1 is SGHKS and CDR2 is YYEKEE (reference sequence). CDR3 bases: TGTGCCGGCAGCCCCCCTGGCACAGATACGCAGTATTTT. It codes for CAGSPPGTDTQYF.

Many counts were recorded for this clone. This CDR3 reads CASTPGEGSIQQYF. The CDR3 DNA sequence: TGCGCCAGCACGCCCGGGGAGGGATCCATACAGCAGTACTTC. V gene TRBV5-1 combines with J gene TRBJ2-7; TRBD2 agrees at 7 bases. J gave up 8 bases and V 6 bases, and 14 bases lay outside the gene matches. Germline V lookup: CDR1 SGHRS, CDR2 YFSETQ. This CDR3 has 14 residues.

This clone was counted at least ten times. The gene calls are TRBV5-8 and TRBJ1-2; the D is unclear. Per germline, CDR1 SGHTS and CDR2 YDEGEE. CDR3 length: 10 amino acids. V was shortened by 4 bases and J by 5 bases, with 3 bases between the two germline ends. The CDR3 spells CASSLYGYTF. Here the CDR3 DNA reads TGTGCCAGCAGCCTATATGGCTACACCTTC.

CDR3 in amino acids: CAKDHREANEKLFF. In nucleotides, the CDR3 is TGTGCCAAGGACCACCGGGAGGCTAATGAAAAACTGTTTTTT. The genes are TRBV3-1 and TRBJ1-4; D gene uncertain. Germline V gene data show CDR1 as LGHDT and CDR2 as YNNKEL (reference sequence). With 10 bases removed from V and 3 bases from J, the gap between germline ends came to 15 bases. The CDR3 contains 14 residues.

This clone was counted only a few times. The chain recombines TRBV6-1 with TRBJ2-7; 12 bases are shared with TRBD1. Germline V gives CDR1 MNHNS, CDR2 SASEGT. CDR3 size: 15 residues. The trim removed 6 bases at V and 6 bases at J, leaving 9 bases unmatched. CDR3 bases: TGTGCCAGCAGCTCCGGGACAGGGGGCCCTCTCGAGCAGTACTTC. This codes for CASSSGTGGPLEQYF.

The genes are TRBV11-2 and TRBJ2-7; 7 bases match TRBD2. CDR3 length equals 15 residues. V lost 5 bases, J lost 2 bases, and 9 bases stayed unmatched. Germline V gene data show CDR1 as SGHAT and CDR2 as FQNNGV. The CDR3 sequence is CASSPRLAGPYEQYF. CDR3 bases: TGTGCCAGCAGCCCAAGACTAGCAGGACCCTACGAGCAGTACTTC.

The genes are TRBV7-8 and TRBJ2-7, with a weak D call TRBD1 (5 bases). V was cut by 5 bases and J by 6 bases, with 17 bases left in between. Germline V lookup: CDR1 SGHVS, CDR2 FQNEAQ. This CDR3 is built from 14 residues. The CDR3 loop reads CASSPYRYPFEQYF. The CDR3, as DNA: TGTGCCAGCAGCCCGTACAGGTACCCATTCGAGCAGTACTTC.

This clone occurred many times. The chain uses TRBV14 and TRBJ2-3, with D possibly TRBD1 on 5 matching bases. The CDR3 runs to 14 residues. The germline V gene has CDR1 SGHDN and CDR2 FVKESK. V was shortened by 10 bases and J by 3 bases, with 17 bases between the two germline ends. The CDR3 DNA reads TGTGCCAACAGAAGACAGTTCCCAACAGATACGCAGTATTTT. This codes for CANRRQFPTDTQYF.

This clone showed up many times. This chain links TRBV14 with TRBJ1-3, with D hard to call. Per the germline V gene, CDR1 is SGHDN and CDR2 is FVKESK. V lost 1 base to trimming and J lost 0 bases, with 7 bases between them. The CDR3 is 15 amino acids. CDR3 amino acids: CASSQGRYSGNTIYF. The CDR3 DNA follows: TGTGCCAGCAGCCAAGGACGGTACTCTGGAAACACCATATATTTT.

V and J are TRBV7-3 and TRBJ1-2; TRBD1 matches 8 bases. Germline lookup yields CDR1 SGHTA and CDR2 FQGTGA. This CDR3 comprises 16 residues. Germline trimming cut 5 bases from V and 6 bases from J; bases unmatched to any gene: 14. CDR3 residues: CASSVGQGYDGNGYTF. The CDR3 DNA is TGTGCCAGCAGCGTCGGACAGGGATACGATGGAAATGGCTACACCTTC. The full variable domain, with the rest looked up from reference TRBV7-3 and TRBJ1-2, is GAGVSQTPSNKVTEKGKYVELRCDPISGHTALYWYRQSLGQGPEFLIYFQGTGAADDSGLPNDRFFAVRPEGSVSTLKIQRTERGDSAVYLCASSVGQGYDGNGYTFGSGTRLTVV.

This clone was seen once. This sequence joins TRBV30 and TRBJ1-3, with D unresolved. Germline V gene sequence: CDR1 GTSNPN, CDR2 SVGIG (reference sequence). V lost 1 base to trimming and J lost 0 bases, with 13 bases between them. The CDR3 extends over 16 amino acids. CDR3 DNA: TGTGCCTGGAGTGGAAAAGGGCCATACTCTGGAAACACCATATATTTT. As protein: CAWSGKGPYSGNTIYF.

Only one count was recorded for this clone. This CDR3 fails to terminate in the conserved phenylalanine or tryptophan, so it likely reflects a read error. The chain uses TRBV7-8 and TRBJ1-4; unclear D gene. The CDR3 contains 15 residues. In germline, CDR1 is SGHVS, CDR2 FQNEAQ. With 5 bases removed from V and 0 bases from J, the gap between germline ends came to 10 bases. CDR3 nucleotide sequence: TGTGCCAGCAGCACCGGGGATTCAACTAATGAAAAACTGTTTTCT. Amino acids: CASSTGDSTNEKLFS.

This chain connects TRBV13 to TRBJ2-1; the D gene is possibly TRBD2 (6 bases). Germline V lookup: CDR1 PRHDT, CDR2 FYEKMQ (reference sequence). Between the trimmed V and J ends, which lost 3 bases and 4 bases, there was a span of 13 bases. The CDR3 extends over 15 amino acids. The CDR3 DNA reads TGTGCCAGCAGCTTCCCAGGTCGGGAGTACAATGAGCAGTTCTTC. Translating gives CASSFPGREYNEQFF.

Of note for this clone: One end of the junction does not line up with germline, which may come from a read error. V usage is TRBV30 and J usage is TRBJ2-7; 10 bases are a match to TRBD1. From germline, CDR1 is GTSNPN and CDR2 SVGIG (reference sequence). The CDR3 runs 13 residues. Here the CDR3 reads CARSGTGVDEQYF. The CDR3 DNA follows: TGTGCCCGGAGTGGGACAGGGGTAGACGAGCAGTACTTC.

This clone occurred many times. The genes are TRBV20-1 and TRBJ2-1, with 10 bases that match TRBD2. The CDR3 contains 16 residues. The trim removed 5 bases at V and 3 bases at J, leaving 10 bases unmatched. Germline CDR1 DFQATT, CDR2 SNEGSKA (reference sequence). In nucleotides, the CDR3 is TGCAGTGCTGTATCGGGACTAGCGTATAACTACAATGAGCAGTTCTTC. Encoded protein: CSAVSGLAYNYNEQFF.

This clone was counted ten times or more. The CDR3 nucleotides are TGTGCCAGCAGCCCCCGGCGCGACTCTGGGGCCAACGTCCTGACTTTC. It codes for CASSPRRDSGANVLTF. The chain links TRBV4-2 to TRBJ2-6, with D hard to call. V gave up 4 bases and J gave up 0 bases, with 10 bases separating them. This CDR3 region has 16 residues. In germline, CDR1 is LGHNA, CDR2 YNFKEQ.

This clone was observed at least ten times. This chain links TRBV5-1 with TRBJ2-1; maybe TRBD1 (6 bases). The CDR3 consists of 14 residues. Trimming pared 3 bases from V and 2 bases from J, leaving 9 bases between. The germline V gene has CDR1 SGHRS and CDR2 YFSETQ. CDR3: CASSSDSPYNEQFF. DNA for the CDR3: TGCGCCAGCAGCTCGGACAGTCCCTACAATGAGCAGTTCTTC. The full variable domain, in which reference TRBV5-1 and TRBJ2-1 provide the parts outside the CDR3, is KAGVTQTPRYLIKTRGQQVTLSCSPISGHRSVSWYQQTPGQGLQFLFEYFSETQRNKGNFPGRFSGRQFSNSRSEMNVSTLELGDSALYLCASSSDSPYNEQFFGPGTRLTVL.